A selection of T cell receptor beta chains follows, all from one sample in a study of blood T cells in healthy people across ages. MiXCR, run by TCRdb on the 5' RACE reads, gives a single entry per CDR3 protein. Seen here are over a million distinct CDR3 sequences, 40% to 45% observed once, and the top ten hold over 15%. The source material was blood. The receptors shown here come from a woman aged 55 to 70 in good health. Both conserved end residues are part of each CDR3.

v_call	j_call	cdr3_aa
TRBV4-2	TRBJ2-7	CASSQSGTTSYEQYF
TRBV6-1	TRBJ1-5	CASTIRGGRGQPQHF
TRBV20-1	TRBJ2-5	CSASRDRGRQETQYF
TRBV6-2/TRBV6-3	TRBJ1-6	CASRPGTGNSPLHF
TRBV3-1	TRBJ2-2	CASSQFAGLNTGELFF
TRBV12-3/TRBV12-4	TRBJ1-2	CASSLESQGYYGYTF
TRBV20-1	TRBJ2-2	CSAMGATNTGELFF
TRBV12-5	TRBJ2-1	CASGSLLAGEQFF
TRBV20-1	TRBJ2-1	CSADRGPYNEQFF
TRBV3-1	TRBJ2-1	CASSQLAGSYNEQFF
TRBV6-4	TRBJ2-7	CASSDSGQNYEQYF
TRBV14	TRBJ1-4	CASSQASRQGELFF
TRBV5-1	TRBJ1-2	CASSLALLRSGLDGYTF
TRBV7-2	TRBJ2-7	CASSLGPGRSYEQYF
TRBV28	TRBJ2-4	CASFRGPRGKNIQYF
TRBV27	TRBJ2-5	CASRPTPRKETQYF
TRBV7-9	TRBJ1-6	CASRPLQGGDNSPLHF
TRBV5-6	TRBJ2-7	CASSLHGLARYEQYF
TRBV29-1	TRBJ1-1	CSVEVGQNTEAFF
TRBV20-1	TRBJ2-7	CSATRRDLNAYEQYF
TRBV2	TRBJ2-5	CASSASEETQYF
TRBV21-1	TRBJ2-7	CASTQRGKLAGVRYEQYF
TRBV5-1	TRBJ2-7	CASSWEGLPSGEQYF
TRBV4-1	TRBJ1-2	CASSHWGGNGYTF
TRBV5-5	TRBJ1-5	CASSLAALGNQPQHF
TRBV6-2/TRBV6-3	TRBJ2-1	CASSYLGQKAKDNEQFF
TRBV28	TRBJ2-1	CASSRTGGAYEQFF
TRBV28	TRBJ2-7	CASTLDYEQYF
TRBV5-1	TRBJ2-1	CASSSAGQGNNEQFF
TRBV2	TRBJ2-7	CASSEEAAGVGNEQYF
TRBV9	TRBJ2-5	CASSYQGTETQYF
TRBV4-3	TRBJ1-6	CASSQSVGQDGDNSPLHF
TRBV15	TRBJ2-1	CATSTGLADEQFF
TRBV7-6	TRBJ2-1	CASSLSDGGGNEQFF
TRBV6-1	TRBJ2-5	CASSEDVSSYNEQYF
TRBV9	TRBJ2-1	CASSEQPGLAVEQFF
TRBV20-1	TRBJ2-4	CSARRGGIAKNIQYF
TRBV5-5	TRBJ2-3	CASSFSGDSTDTQYF
TRBV4-1	TRBJ2-3	CASSQGPIGGRADTQYF
TRBV7-8	TRBJ2-7	CASSLELAGLYEQYF
TRBV25-1	TRBJ2-7	CASSDPMGTGEDEQYF
TRBV20-1	TRBJ1-5	CSARYSNQPQHF
TRBV7-8	TRBJ2-2	CASSLDAGTSGTGELFF
TRBV2	TRBJ2-5	CASRPEGYQETQYF